This T cell receptor (beta chain) emerged from a study of blood T cell repertoires in COVID-19. As for the study in general: The United States, Italy and Spain provided the acute and convalescent COVID-19 samples. Sources were T cells, B-cell-depleted T cells, or PBMCs; the material itself was cDNA or gDNA.

V was clipped by 2 bases and J by 3 bases, with 16 bases between them. Germline V gene data show CDR1 as MDHEN and CDR2 as SYDVKM. The CDR3 spans 16 residues. Original data processing: Nucleated cell number was recorded as an estimate derived from reference gene primer amplification. Clones were read by immunoSEQ multiplex PCR, and TCRdb kept only the in-frame ones, dropping some. D and trimming come from the DNA, and the V and J calls and clone size come from that table. The sample includes approximately 160,000 clones, over 80% of them seen just once. Sequencing was done on a sample of peripheral blood. This chain joins TRBV28 and TRBJ1-1; D gene ambiguous. The TCR comes from a man aged 65-85 years who had recovered from COVID-19. The CDR3 DNA is TGTGCCAGCAGTTTACTAGACGGGCTGGGAGACACTGAAGCTTTCTTT. Its protein product is CASSLLDGLGDTEAFF.